One sample yielded the 29 T cell receptor beta chains listed below, sequenced in a study of T-cell reconstitution after alpha-beta-depleted transplantation in children. Unique molecular identifiers tagged the TCRbeta library. TCRdb passed the PCR reads through MiXCR, listing each CDR3 protein once. The sample carries roughly 300,000 distinct CDR3 sequences, approximately 10% recorded once. Sequencing was performed on peripheral blood, taken 180 days after TCRalphabeta/CD19-depleted stem cell transplant. The source of these receptors is a male patient between 2 and 10 years old who had a stem cell transplant for chronic granulomatous disease, so the T cells may come from the graft donor.

The V gene is TRBV20-1, the J gene TRBJ2-1; D ambiguous. This CDR3 is built from 16 residues. Germline V CDR1 and CDR2: DFQATT, SNEGSKA (reference sequence). Trimming took off 6 bases at V and 10 bases at J, with 28 bases between the two ends. Here the CDR3 DNA reads TGCAGTGCAACGGGCACGACACGAAGAGGCTTCAACGAGCAGTTCTTC. It codes for CSATGTTRRGFNEQFF.

This clonotype was observed at least ten times. The chain couples TRBV5-1 to TRBJ2-2, with D hard to call. Germline CDR1 reads SGHRS; CDR2 reads YFSETQ. The V and J ends lost 4 bases and 2 bases respectively, with 6 bases between them. This CDR3 has 13 amino acids. CDR3 region: CASSTQNTGELFF. The DNA of the CDR3 is TGCGCCAGCAGCACCCAAAACACCGGGGAGCTGTTTTTT.

This clonotype showed up many times. The chain couples TRBV29-1 to TRBJ1-2; 7 nucleotides agree with TRBD1. The germline CDR1 and CDR2 sequences are SQVTM and ANQGSEA. The length of the CDR3 is 13 residues. Germline trimming cut 4 bases from V and 5 bases from J; bases unmatched to any gene: 7. This CDR3 reads CSVAGQWSYGYTF. In nucleotides, the CDR3 is TGCAGCGTTGCGGGACAGTGGAGTTATGGCTACACCTTC.

The table lists this clonotype with many counts. J is TRBJ2-2 and V is TRBV27; D remains ambiguous. Germline CDR1 reads MNHEY; CDR2 reads SMNVEV (reference sequence). V dropped 3 bases and J dropped 6 bases, with 14 bases sitting between them. The CDR3 consists of 15 residues. DNA of the CDR3: TGTGCCAGCAGTTTTAATCCTGCAGGAGCCGGGGAGCTGTTTTTT. The encoded protein is CASSFNPAGAGELFF.

Many counts were recorded for this clonotype. This chain joins TRBV12-3 or TRBV12-4 and TRBJ2-1, with TRBD2 matching over 11 bases. CDR3 length: 17 amino acids. The trim removed 1 base at V and 8 bases at J, leaving 10 bases unmatched. CDR3 protein: CASSLVPTTSGNYEQFF. CDR3 DNA sequence: TGTGCCAGCAGTTTAGTCCCTACGACTAGCGGGAACTATGAGCAGTTCTTC.

This clonotype was detected many times. The chain employs TRBV5-4 and TRBJ2-7; TRBD1 aligns across 7 bases. Trimming cost V 2 bases and J 7 bases; bases outside gene matches: 15. Germline V lookup: CDR1 SGHNT, CDR2 YYREEE (reference sequence). The CDR3 has 16 amino acids. The CDR3 reads CASSFEGTDPYVEQYF. CDR3 DNA sequence: TGTGCCAGCAGCTTTGAAGGGACAGACCCCTACGTGGAGCAGTACTTC.

This clonotype was recorded at least ten times. The V gene is TRBV27, the J gene TRBJ1-2, with D hard to call. Germline CDR1 is MNHEY and CDR2 is SMNVEV (reference sequence). Trimming stripped 6 bases from V and 7 bases from J, with 15 bases between. This CDR3 comprises 13 residues. The DNA for the CDR3 is TGTGCCAGCAGCTCTTCGTTGGGTCGTGGCTACACCTTC. Protein: CASSSSLGRGYTF.

This clonotype was counted at least ten times. Its ends do not fully match the called genes, so a read error is possible. The chain couples TRBV7-2 to TRBJ2-1, with 10 bases aligning to TRBD2. Germline-derived CDR1 and CDR2 are SGHTA and FQGNSA. The CDR3 is 14 amino acids. The CDR3 coding sequence is TGTGCCAGCGGCTTAGTACTAGCGGGAAATGAGCAGTTCTTC. It is translated as CASGLVLAGNEQFF.

At least ten counts were recorded for this clonotype. The genes are TRBV27 and TRBJ2-7; D is unresolved. Looked up from germline, CDR1 is MNHEY and CDR2 is SMNVEV (reference sequence). Trimming took 3 bases from V and 3 from J, leaving 15 bases between them. The CDR3 consists of 15 residues. The CDR3 reads CASSFGPGKVYEQYF. The CDR3 nucleotides read TGTGCCAGCAGTTTTGGGCCCGGAAAGGTCTACGAGCAGTACTTC.

Worth noting for this clonotype: Given a much more abundant clone one base away, this may be a read error. The chain couples TRBV6-2 or TRBV6-3 to TRBJ1-2, with a weak D call TRBD1 (6 bases). Germline V lookup: CDR1 MNHEY, CDR2 SVGEGT. This CDR3 contains 14 residues. The CDR3: CASSFRGANYGDTF. CDR3 in DNA: TGTGCCAGCAGTTTTCGGGGGGCTAACTATGGCGACACCTTC.

This clonotype was seen ten or more times. V gene TRBV28 combines with J gene TRBJ2-1; TRBD2 agrees at 11 bases. Germline CDR1 reads MDHEN; CDR2 reads SYDVKM. V gave up 4 bases and J gave up 14 bases; unmatched junction bases: 4. The CDR3 totals 12 residues. CDR3 nucleotide sequence: TGTGCCAGCAGTTCAACTAGCGGGAGTAAGTTCTTC. Translated, it gives CASSSTSGSKFF.

This clonotype has a count of ten or more. This chain connects TRBV21-1 to TRBJ2-1; the table's D call TRBD1 went unverified against the DNA. TRBV21-1 is classified as a pseudogene. The CDR3 is 14 residues long. CDR3 DNA: TGTGCCAGCAGCTCCCATCTCCAGGGTGGAGAGCAGTTCTTC. Its protein is CASSSHLQGGEQFF.

This clonotype was picked up a small number of times. The chain recombines TRBV7-9 with TRBJ1-2, with D perhaps TRBD1 (6 bases). The CDR3 has 15 amino acids. CDR1 is SEHNR, CDR2 FQNEAQ, per germline (reference sequence). V lost 5 bases and J 1 base, leaving 14 bases between the germline ends. The CDR3 coding sequence is TGTGCCAGCAGCCAGAGACAGGACCTTAACTATGGCTACACCTTC. This encodes CASSQRQDLNYGYTF. Full variable domain (outside the CDR3, taken from reference TRBV7-9 and TRBJ1-2): DTGVSQNPRHKITKRGQNVTFRCDPISEHNRLYWYRQTLGQGPEFLTYFQNEAQLEKSRLLSDRFSAERPKGSFSTLEIQRTEQGDSAMYLCASSQRQDLNYGYTFGSGTRLTVV.

The table lists this clonotype with many counts. The V gene is TRBV5-8, the J gene TRBJ2-5; 10 nucleotides agree with TRBD1. V was clipped by 1 base and J by 6 bases; unmatched bases: 6. The germline CDR1 and CDR2 sequences are SGHTS and YDEGEE. The CDR3 is 15 residues long. DNA for the CDR3: TGTGCCAGCAGCTTGACGGGACAGGGGACGAAGACCCAGTACTTC. This codes for CASSLTGQGTKTQYF.

In its sample, this clonotype was seen many times. J is TRBJ2-7 and V is TRBV29-1, with D tentatively TRBD1 or TRBD2 (6 bases each). Germline CDR1 is SQVTM and CDR2 is ANQGSEA. CDR3 size: 14 residues. The V and J ends lost 6 bases and 4 bases respectively, with 19 bases between them. CDR3 nucleotide sequence: TGCAGCGTCGCCGGGACGGGGGCCCGGTACGAGCAGTACTTC. It is translated as CSVAGTGARYEQYF.

This clonotype showed up many times. The CDR3 sequence is CASSGGFGSGTYEQYF. CDR3 in DNA: TGTGCCAGCAGTGGTGGGTTTGGCAGTGGGACCTACGAGCAGTACTTC. V and J are TRBV25-1 and TRBJ2-7; D uncertain. V was clipped by 4 bases and J by 2 bases, with 18 bases between them. Germline V gene data show CDR1 as MGHDK and CDR2 as SYGVNS. This CDR3 comprises 16 residues.

This clonotype was recorded many times. The chain is built from TRBV4-2 and TRBJ1-1, with TRBD1 identical over 7 bases. The V segment lost 2 bases and the J segment 1 base; nucleotides outside the gene matches: 4. Germline V gene data show CDR1 as LGHNA and CDR2 as YNFKEQ. This CDR3 is 15 amino acids long. The DNA of the CDR3 is TGTGCCAGCAGCCAAACCGGGACAGCGAACACTGAAGCTTTCTTT. Translated, it gives CASSQTGTANTEAFF.

Notes on this clonotype: A much larger clone lies a single base off, so this may be a read error. The gene calls are TRBV7-2 and TRBJ2-3; possible D gene TRBD2, 6 bases. Trimming pared 7 bases from V and 2 bases from J, leaving 10 bases between. Germline CDR1 and CDR2: SGHTA and FQGNSA. The CDR3 covers 13 residues. CDR3 DNA sequence: TGTGCCAGCACGTGGACTAACACAGATACGCAGTATTTT. It specifies CASTWTNTDTQYF.

This clonotype was seen repeatedly, ten times or more. The chain uses TRBV7-2 and TRBJ2-1, with TRBD2 matching 9 bases. Germline assignment: CDR1 SGHTA and CDR2 FQGNSA. The CDR3 consists of 16 residues. V lost 8 bases, J lost 2 bases, and 10 bases stayed unmatched. The CDR3 DNA is TGTGCCAGCGGTCCTAGCGGGATGGGCGCCTACAATGAGCAGTTCTTC. Translating gives CASGPSGMGAYNEQFF.

Ten or more counts support this clonotype. The chain links TRBV6-2 or TRBV6-3 to TRBJ1-4; no firm D call. This CDR3 has 12 residues. The V and J ends lost 7 bases and 6 bases respectively, with 9 bases between them. Germline V gene lookup returns CDR1 MNHEY and CDR2 SVGEGT. The CDR3 loop is CASTAAYEKLFF. The CDR3 region has the DNA TGTGCCAGCACAGCGGCCTATGAAAAACTGTTTTTT.

The table lists this clonotype with many counts. V and J are TRBV5-6 and TRBJ2-1, with D possibly being TRBD1 (5 bases). CDR3 length equals 12 residues. V was trimmed by 2 bases and J by 8 bases, leaving 8 bases between them. Germline lookup yields CDR1 SGHDT and CDR2 YYEEEE. The CDR3 loop reads CASSFRQYEQFF. CDR3 nucleotide sequence: TGTGCCAGCAGCTTTCGACAGTATGAGCAGTTCTTC.

This clonotype occurred many times. The chain is built from TRBV4-3 and TRBJ2-3, with 9 bases fitting TRBD2. The CDR3 covers 16 residues. Germline CDR1 reads LGHNA; CDR2 reads YSLEER. The V gene end was trimmed by 0 bases and the J gene end by 0 bases; junction bases not matched to a gene: 1. DNA for the CDR3: TGCGCCAGCAGCCAAGATGCGGGGGGGAGCACAGATACGCAGTATTTT. It is translated as CASSQDAGGSTDTQYF.

The chain carries TRBV5-4 and TRBJ2-1; D possibly corresponds to TRBD1 (6 bases). The CDR3 is 16 amino acids. In germline, CDR1 is SGHNT, CDR2 YYREEE (reference sequence). Trimming took off 5 bases at V and 1 base at J, with 16 bases between the two ends. Written as DNA, the CDR3 is TGTGCCAGCAGTTCCTTTGACAGGAATTCCTACAATGAGCAGTTCTTC. Translating gives CASSSFDRNSYNEQFF. The variable domain in full, completed from reference TRBV5-4 and TRBJ2-1, reads ETGVTQSPTHLIKTRGQQVTLRCSSQSGHNTVSWYQQALGQGPQFIFQYYREEENGRGNFPPRFSGLQFPNYSSELNVNALELDDSALYLCASSSFDRNSYNEQFFGPGTRLTVL.

This clonotype was picked up many times. The rearrangement links TRBV6-8 to TRBJ1-2; D is undetermined. CDR3 length: 13 residues. V was pared by 2 bases and J by 3 bases, with 7 bases between. The germline V gene encodes CDR1 MNHGY and CDR2 SAAAGT. CDR3: CASSYGLYYGYTF. DNA of the CDR3: TGTGCCAGCAGTTACGGCCTATACTATGGCTACACCTTC.

This clonotype was detected a few times. The chain joins TRBV28 to TRBJ2-1; TRBD1 agrees at 7 bases. The CDR3 totals 15 residues. The germline V gene encodes CDR1 MDHEN and CDR2 SYDVKM. The junction had 14 bases not matched to a gene; V was cut back by 8 bases and J by 7 bases. The CDR3 sequence: CASGITTGVRNEQFF. The CDR3 DNA sequence: TGTGCCAGCGGAATTACTACAGGGGTAAGGAATGAGCAGTTCTTC.

The chain has TRBV5-1 and TRBJ2-4; 10 nucleotides align to TRBD1. There are 16 residues in the CDR3. J lost 5 bases, V lost 0 bases, and 5 bases had no gene match. Per the germline V gene, CDR1 is SGHRS and CDR2 is YFSETQ. CDR3 amino acids: CASSLDPGQGQNIQYF. The CDR3 DNA is TGCGCCAGCAGCTTGGATCCGGGACAGGGGCAAAACATTCAGTACTTC.

This clonotype was seen at least ten times. The chain carries TRBV20-1 and TRBJ2-5; D might be TRBD1 or TRBD2, each matching 5 bases. Germline CDR1 DFQATT, CDR2 SNEGSKA (reference sequence). The CDR3 runs to 15 residues. With 1 base removed from V and 5 bases from J, the gap between germline ends came to 17 bases. The CDR3 DNA reads TGCAGTGCTAGAGCCCCAATGCCGGGGCGGGAGACCCAGTACTTC. Translated, it gives CSARAPMPGRETQYF.

This clonotype was seen ten or more times. This chain uses TRBV5-1 with TRBJ2-7; no clear D gene. The germline gives CDR1 SGHRS, CDR2 YFSETQ. V lost 3 bases, J lost 4 bases, and 5 bases lay in between. The CDR3 loop spans 11 amino acids. In DNA form, the CDR3 reads TGCGCCAGCAGCTCTATGTACGAGCAGTACTTC. This codes for CASSSMYEQYF.

This clonotype showed up many times. The chain links TRBV29-1 to TRBJ2-1; the D is unclear. Per the germline V gene, CDR1 is SQVTM and CDR2 is ANQGSEA. The CDR3 covers 12 residues. V dropped 3 bases and J dropped 1 base, with 4 bases sitting between them. CDR3 sequence: CSVEGSYNEQFF. In DNA, the CDR3 is TGCAGCGTTGAGGGGTCCTACAATGAGCAGTTCTTC.